The present entry profiles one T cell receptor (beta chain) with its context. Its antigen is as yet unknown. The data derive from a study of radiation and T cells in renal cell carcinoma. Whole-study results and caveats: Top tumor clonotypes rose in blood 2 weeks post-radiation, then contracted.

Sequencing was performed with immunoSEQ multiplex PCR; in TCRdb, only in-frame clones are kept and a portion is missing. The sample yields 110,000 to 150,000 clones, about 88% seen once. Time point: baseline pretreatment blood. Treatment: 15 Gy SBRT to primary tumor, nephrectomy 4 weeks later. The tumor was a clear cell renal cell carcinoma. V was pared by 0 bases and J by 2 bases, with 16 bases between. The germline CDR1 and CDR2 sequences are SGHTA and FQGNSA. CDR3 size: 17 residues. The material sequenced was blood, taken from a patient whose treatment included radiotherapy and nephrectomy. V is TRBV7-2 and J is TRBJ1-2; D gene ambiguous. The sequence was collected from a woman aged 45-59 years with renal cell carcinoma. The CDR3, as DNA: TGTGCCAGCAGCTTAGCCTTCACCCAGGTCCCGAACTATGGCTACACCTTC. It codes for CASSLAFTQVPNYGYTF. The whole variable domain, remainder taken from reference TRBV7-2 and TRBJ1-2, is GAGVSQSPSNKVTEKGKDVELRCDPISGHTALYWYRQSLGQGLEFLIYFQGNSAPDKSGLPSDRFSAERTGGSVSTLTIQRTQQEDSAVYLCASSLAFTQVPNYGYTFGSGTRLTVV.